Listed below are T cell receptor beta chains from one sample, sequenced in a study of siplizumab effects on memory and regulatory T cells. Clones were sequenced by immunoSEQ multiplex PCR, and TCRdb holds only the in-frame ones, with some missing. The sample lists about 69,000 clones; approximately 88% were seen once. The sequenced sample was Tregs sorted from blood. The receptors here all came from a human donor in good health. The CDR3 runs from the conserved cysteine through the conserved F or W. The D gene is left open where the match is weak. The size field is filled for only some rows; it gives once, few, many or a size class.

V: TRBV30
size: .
D: .
J: TRBJ2-6
length: 12
CDR3: CASKSGANVLTF
DNA: TGTGCCTCTAAATCTGGGGCCAACGTCCTGACTTTC

V: TRBV7-6
size: .
D: TRBD2
J: TRBJ2-1
length: 15
CDR3: CASSFGLAGAGEQFF
DNA: TGTGCCAGCAGCTTCGGACTAGCGGGAGCGGGTGAGCAGTTCTTC

V: TRBV28
size: .
D: TRBD1
J: TRBJ1-6
length: 15
CDR3: CASSAAGGVNSPLHF
DNA: TGTGCCAGCAGTGCCGCAGGGGGCGTGAATTCACCCCTCCACTTT

V: TRBV29-1
size: few
D: TRBD1
J: TRBJ2-1
length: 13
CDR3: CSLRQGRHNEQFF
DNA: TGCAGCCTTAGACAGGGGAGACACAATGAGCAGTTCTTC

V: TRBV20-1
size: .
D: .
J: TRBJ2-3
length: 11
CDR3: CSASSRDTQYF
DNA: TGCAGTGCTAGTTCTAGGGATACGCAGTATTTT

V: TRBV30
size: .
D: .
J: TRBJ1-5
length: 13
CDR3: CAWSSGPNQPQHF
DNA: TGTGCCTGGAGTTCGGGACCCAATCAGCCCCAGCATTTT

V: TRBV19
size: .
D: .
J: TRBJ1-2
length: 14
CDR3: CASSIPGRGYGYTF
DNA: TGTGCCAGTAGTATACCGGGACGGGGGTATGGCTACACCTTC

V: TRBV5-4
size: once
D: .
J: TRBJ1-6
length: 17
CDR3: CASSTLSGETYNSPLHF
DNA: TGTGCCAGCAGCACCCTCTCCGGGGAAACCTATAATTCACCCCTCCACTTT

V: TRBV7-2
size: .
D: TRBD1
J: TRBJ1-4
length: 16
CDR3: CASSPRTGGANEKLFF
DNA: TGTGCCAGCAGCCCAAGGACAGGAGGTGCTAATGAAAAACTGTTTTTT

V: TRBV4-2
size: .
D: TRBD2
J: TRBJ2-1
length: 15
CDR3: CASSQGSGRSLEQFF
DNA: TGTGCCAGCAGCCAGGGCAGCGGGAGGAGCCTTGAGCAGTTCTTC